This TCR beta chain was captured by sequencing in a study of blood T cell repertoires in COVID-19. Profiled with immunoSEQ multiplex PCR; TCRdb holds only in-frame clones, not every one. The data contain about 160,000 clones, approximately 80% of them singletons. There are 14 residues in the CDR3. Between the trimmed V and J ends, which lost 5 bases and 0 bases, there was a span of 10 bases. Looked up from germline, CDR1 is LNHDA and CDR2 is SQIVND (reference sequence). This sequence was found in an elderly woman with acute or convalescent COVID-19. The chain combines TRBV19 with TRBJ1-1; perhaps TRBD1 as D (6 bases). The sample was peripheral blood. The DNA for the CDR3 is TGTGCCAGTAGTGACAGGAGTCTGAACACTGAAGCTTTCTTT. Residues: CASSDRSLNTEAFF.